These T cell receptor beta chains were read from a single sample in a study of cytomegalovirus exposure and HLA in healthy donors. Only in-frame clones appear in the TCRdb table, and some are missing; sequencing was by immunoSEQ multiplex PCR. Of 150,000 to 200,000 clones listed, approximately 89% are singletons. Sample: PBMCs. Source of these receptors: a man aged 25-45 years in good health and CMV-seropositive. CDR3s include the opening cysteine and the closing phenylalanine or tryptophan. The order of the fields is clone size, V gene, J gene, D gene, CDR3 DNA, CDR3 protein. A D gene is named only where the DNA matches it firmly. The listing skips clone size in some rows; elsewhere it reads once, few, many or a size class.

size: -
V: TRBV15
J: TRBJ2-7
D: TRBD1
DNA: TGTGCCACCAGCAGGTTTGGGACAGGGGGCTACGAGCAGTACTTC
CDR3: CATSRFGTGGYEQYF

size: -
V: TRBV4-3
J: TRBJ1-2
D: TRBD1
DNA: TGCGCCAGCAGCCAAGAGGGACAGAACTATGGCTACACCTTC
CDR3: CASSQEGQNYGYTF

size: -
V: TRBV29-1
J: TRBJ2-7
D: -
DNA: TGCAGCGTTCTATCCCAAACATCCTACGAGCAGTACTTC
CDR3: CSVLSQTSYEQYF

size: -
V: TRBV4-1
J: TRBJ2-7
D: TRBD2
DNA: TGCGCCAGCAGCCAAGATCACTATCTAGCGGGACGCTCCTACGAGCAGTACTTC
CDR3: CASSQDHYLAGRSYEQYF

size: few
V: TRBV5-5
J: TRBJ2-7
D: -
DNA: TGTGCCAGCAGCTTGGCGGGGGGCTGGGAGCAGTACTTC
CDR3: CASSLAGGWEQYF

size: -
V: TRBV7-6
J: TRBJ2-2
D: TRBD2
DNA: TGTGCCACTCGGATGTTTGCGGGGGGGCCAGTAGGGGAGCTGTTTTTT
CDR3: CATRMFAGGPVGELFF

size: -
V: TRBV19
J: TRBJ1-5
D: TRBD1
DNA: TGTGCCAGTAGTATAGAGGGACAGGGGGACTATAGCAATCAGCCCCAGCATTTT
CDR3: CASSIEGQGDYSNQPQHF

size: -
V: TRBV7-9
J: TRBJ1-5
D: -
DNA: TGTGCCAGCAGCTTAACTGCGGGTTCCGGGGACAATCAGCCCCAGCATTTT
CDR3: CASSLTAGSGDNQPQHF

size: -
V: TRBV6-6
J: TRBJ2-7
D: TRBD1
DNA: TGTGCCAGCAGTGCTTCCGGGACAGGAATAGTCTACGAGCAGTACTTC
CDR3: CASSASGTGIVYEQYF

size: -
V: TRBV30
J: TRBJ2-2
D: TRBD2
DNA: TGTGCCTGGAGTAAATTTAGCGGGGGGCTTATGTCGGAATACACCGGGGAGCTGTTTTTT
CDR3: CAWSKFSGGLMSEYTGELFF

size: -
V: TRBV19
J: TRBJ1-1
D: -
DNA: TGTGCCAGTACCTCCCCTCCACCTCGGGGGAGGGACACTGAAGCTTTCTTT
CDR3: CASTSPPPRGRDTEAFF

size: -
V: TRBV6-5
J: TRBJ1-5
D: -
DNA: TGTGCCAGCAGGCCCGGGACGGTTTTCAATCAGCCCCAGCATTTT
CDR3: CASRPGTVFNQPQHF

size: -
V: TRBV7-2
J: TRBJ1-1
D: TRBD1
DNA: TGTGCCAGCAGCTTAGCCCTGCAGGGGGCTGGTGAAGCTTTCTTT
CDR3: CASSLALQGAGEAFF

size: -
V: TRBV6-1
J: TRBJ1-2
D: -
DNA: TGTGCCAGCAGTGAATCCGGAGTACAGGGCTACACCTTC
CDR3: CASSESGVQGYTF

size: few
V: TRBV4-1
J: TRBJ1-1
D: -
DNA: TGCGCCAGCAGCCATAGACGGGGAGGGACGAACACTGAAGCTTTCTTT
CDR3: CASSHRRGGTNTEAFF

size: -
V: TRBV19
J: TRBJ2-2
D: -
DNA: TGTGCCAGTACCGTGGGGCCCGGGGAGCTGTTTTTT
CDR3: CASTVGPGELFF

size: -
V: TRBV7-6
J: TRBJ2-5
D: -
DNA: TGTGCCAGCAGCTACCCCGGGGCAGCAATAGAGACCCAGTACTTC
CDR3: CASSYPGAAIETQYF

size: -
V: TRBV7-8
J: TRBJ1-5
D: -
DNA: TGTGCCAGCAGCTCCTACAGGGTTGGAAGCAATCAGCCCCAGCATTTT
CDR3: CASSSYRVGSNQPQHF

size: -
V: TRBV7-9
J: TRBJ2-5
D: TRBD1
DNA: TGTGCCAGCAGCCCAGTGGCAGGGGGCGAGACCCAGTACTTC
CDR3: CASSPVAGGETQYF

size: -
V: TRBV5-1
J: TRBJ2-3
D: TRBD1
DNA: TGCGCCAGCAGCTTAGACAGGGGAACAGATACGCAGTATTTT
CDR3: CASSLDRGTDTQYF

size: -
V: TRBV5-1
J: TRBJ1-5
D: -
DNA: TGCGCCAGCAGCCCCTGGCCAGGGGCCAATCAGCCCCAGCATTTT
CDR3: CASSPWPGANQPQHF

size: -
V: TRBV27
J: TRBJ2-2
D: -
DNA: TGTGCCAGCAGACCTGGGACCGCAGGGGGGGAGCTGTTTTTT
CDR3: CASRPGTAGGELFF

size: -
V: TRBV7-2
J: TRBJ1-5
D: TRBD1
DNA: TGTGCCAGCAGTCTGGACAGGAATCAGCCCCAGCATTTT
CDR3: CASSLDRNQPQHF

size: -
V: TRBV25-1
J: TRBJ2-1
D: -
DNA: TGTGCCAGCGGGCCCGGGGGCAAGGAGCAGTTCTTC
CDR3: CASGPGGKEQFF

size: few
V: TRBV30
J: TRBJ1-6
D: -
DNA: TGTGCCTGGAGTGCTTCTGGGCTGGGACCCCTCCACTTT
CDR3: CAWSASGLGPLHF

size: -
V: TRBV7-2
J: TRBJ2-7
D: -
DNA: TGTGCCAGCAGCAGTAGAGGGACCCAGACCTACGAGCAGTACTTC
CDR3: CASSSRGTQTYEQYF

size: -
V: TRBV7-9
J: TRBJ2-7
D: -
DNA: TGTGCCAGCAGTTCAGGGTTACAGCAGTACTTC
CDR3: CASSSGLQQYF

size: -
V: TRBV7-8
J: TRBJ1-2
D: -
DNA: TGTGCCAGCAGCCCGCCGGACAGCCTCCGGTATGGCTACACCTTC
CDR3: CASSPPDSLRYGYTF

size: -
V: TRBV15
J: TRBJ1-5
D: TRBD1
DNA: TGTGCCACCAGCAAAAGGGACAGTAGCCTACAGCCCCAGCATTTT
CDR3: CATSKRDSSLQPQHF

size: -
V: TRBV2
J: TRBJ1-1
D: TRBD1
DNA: TGTGCCAGCAGTGGACAGGGTATGAACACTGAAGCTTTCTTT
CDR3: CASSGQGMNTEAFF

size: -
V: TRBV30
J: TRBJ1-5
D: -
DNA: TGTGCCTGGAGTCACGGTGGAGATCAGCCCCAGCATTTT
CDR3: CAWSHGGDQPQHF

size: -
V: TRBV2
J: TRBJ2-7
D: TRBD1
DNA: TGTGCCAGCAGTGGACAGGGGCTATACGAGCAGTACTTC
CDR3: CASSGQGLYEQYF

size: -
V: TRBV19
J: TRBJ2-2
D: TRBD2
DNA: TGTGCCAGTAGTATTTCATCGGGGGAGGGCAGCGGGGAGCTGTTTTTT
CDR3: CASSISSGEGSGELFF

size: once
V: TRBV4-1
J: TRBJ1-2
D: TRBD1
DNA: TGCGCCAGCAGCCTTACAGGGGGTATTAACTATGGCTACACCTTC
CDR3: CASSLTGGINYGYTF

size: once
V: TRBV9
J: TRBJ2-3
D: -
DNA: TGTGCCAGCAGAGCGGGTACAGATACGCAGTATTTT
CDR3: CASRAGTDTQYF

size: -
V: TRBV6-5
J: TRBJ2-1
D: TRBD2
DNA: TGTGCCAGCAGTGGGACTAGTTACAATGAGCAGTTCTTC
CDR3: CASSGTSYNEQFF

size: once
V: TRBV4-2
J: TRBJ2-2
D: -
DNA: TGTGCCAGCAGCCCTCGGGGGCAGGGGATGAACACCGGGGAGCTGTTTTTT
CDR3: CASSPRGQGMNTGELFF

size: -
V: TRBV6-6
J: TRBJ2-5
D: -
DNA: TGTGCCAGCAGTTACTCGCCGGGGGAAGAGACCCAGTACTTC
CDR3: CASSYSPGEETQYF

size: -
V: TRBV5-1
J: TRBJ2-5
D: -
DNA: TGCGCCAGCAGCTGGATAGATCAAGAGACCCAGTACTTC
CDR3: CASSWIDQETQYF

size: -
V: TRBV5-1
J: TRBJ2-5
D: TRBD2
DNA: TGCGCCAGCAGCTTTCGGGGGGGAGAGACCCAGTACTTC
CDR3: CASSFRGGETQYF

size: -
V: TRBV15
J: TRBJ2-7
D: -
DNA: TGTGCCACCAGCAGAGGCCGCGGGACAGCCGTAAACGAGCAGTACTTC
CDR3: CATSRGRGTAVNEQYF

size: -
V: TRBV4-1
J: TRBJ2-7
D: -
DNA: TGCGCCAGCAGCCAACCAGGGCAGGCCACCTACGAGCAGTACTTC
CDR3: CASSQPGQATYEQYF

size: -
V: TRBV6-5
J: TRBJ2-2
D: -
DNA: TGTGCCAGCACCACTAGCTCCGGGGAGCTGTTTTTT
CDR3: CASTTSSGELFF

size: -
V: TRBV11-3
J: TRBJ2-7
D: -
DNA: TGTGCCAGCAGCTTGAGGGTGGCAGGGTCCCCTGAGCAGTACTTC
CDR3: CASSLRVAGSPEQYF

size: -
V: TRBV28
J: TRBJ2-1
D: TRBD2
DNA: TGTGCCAGCAGTTTATTAGGCGGGGGTATATACAATGAGCAGTTCTTC
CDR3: CASSLLGGGIYNEQFF

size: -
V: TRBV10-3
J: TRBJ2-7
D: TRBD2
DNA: TGTGCCATCAGTGACCCCGGGGGGGCTTACGAGCAGTACTTC
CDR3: CAISDPGGAYEQYF

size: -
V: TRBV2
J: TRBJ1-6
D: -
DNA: TGTGCCAGCAGTCCCGGGGAACCCATTAATTCACCCCTCCACTTT
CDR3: CASSPGEPINSPLHF

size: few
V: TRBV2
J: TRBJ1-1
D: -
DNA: TGTGCCAGCAGTACCGACAGGAACACTGAAGCTTTCTTT
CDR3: CASSTDRNTEAFF

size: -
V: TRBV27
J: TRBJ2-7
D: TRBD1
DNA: TGTGCCAGCAGGGGACAGGGTTACGAGCAGTACTTC
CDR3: CASRGQGYEQYF